These 6 T cell receptor beta chains originate from one sample sequenced in a study of OX40 agonist ivuxolimab in advanced cancers. Sequenced by immunoSEQ multiplex PCR; TCRdb stores in-frame clones only, minus some. Altogether around 56,000 clones are present, around 82% being singletons, with the ten largest covering roughly 3.7%. The input for sequencing was CD4+ or CD8+ T cells sorted from blood, taken in a trial of the OX40 agonist ivuxolimab. These TCRs come from an adult with an advanced solid tumor such as melanoma, head and neck, liver or kidney cancer.

This clone has only one observation. This rearrangement joins TRBV5-1 to TRBJ2-3; D is undetermined. The CDR3 extends over 15 amino acids. Trimming removed 1 base at V and 1 base at J, with 10 bases between. CDR1 SGHRS and CDR2 YFSETQ come from the germline V gene. The CDR3 DNA sequence: TGCGCCAGCAGCTTGCAGGAAAGGGGCACAGATACGCAGTATTTT. This translates into CASSLQERGTDTQYF. Based on the CDR3 plus reference TRBV5-1 and TRBJ2-3, the full variable domain is KAGVTQTPRYLIKTRGQQVTLSCSPISGHRSVSWYQQTPGQGLQFLFEYFSETQRNKGNFPGRFSGRQFSNSRSEMNVSTLELGDSALYLCASSLQERGTDTQYFGPGTRLTVL.

In the case of this clone: This specimen includes other DNA sequences encoding the same CDR3. The V gene is TRBV5-6, the J gene TRBJ2-5; D may match TRBD1 or TRBD2 (5 bases each). Germline V gene sequence: CDR1 SGHDT, CDR2 YYEEEE. The length of the CDR3 is 17 residues. Deletions cut 2 bases from V and 2 bases from J, with 19 bases between. The CDR3 here is CASSFLRWQGEQETQYF. The CDR3 DNA is TGTGCCAGCAGCTTTTTGAGGTGGCAGGGAGAACAAGAGACCCAGTACTTC. The full variable domain, rest sourced from reference TRBV5-6 and TRBJ2-5, is DAGVTQSPTHLIKTRGQQVTLRCSPKSGHDTVSWYQQALGQGPQFIFQYYEEEERQRGNFPDRFSGHQFPNYSSELNVNALLLGDSALYLCASSFLRWQGEQETQYFGPGTRLLVL.

The V gene is TRBV6-6, the J gene TRBJ1-2, with 7 bases lining up with TRBD1. With V trimmed by 7 bases and J by 4 bases, 9 bases remained unmatched. Germline V CDR1 and CDR2: MNHNY, SVGAGI (reference sequence). The CDR3 has 14 amino acids. For the CDR3, the DNA is TGTGCCAGCACCCAGGGGGTATACGGCTATGGCTACACCTTC. Its protein is CASTQGVYGYGYTF.

The rearrangement uses TRBV4-3 and TRBJ2-1; D gene uncertain. Trimming removed 0 bases from V and 8 bases from J, with 17 bases in between. The CDR3 has 16 residues. Germline V lookup: CDR1 LGHNA, CDR2 YSLEER. CDR3 nucleotide sequence: TGCGCCAGCAGCCAAGATACGCGGATTATCACCGATGAGCAGTTCTTC. Protein product: CASSQDTRIITDEQFF.

V usage is TRBV19 and J usage is TRBJ2-3; 7 bases line up with TRBD1. Germline V gene data show CDR1 as LNHDA and CDR2 as SQIVND (reference sequence). With 7 bases clipped from V and 0 bases from J, the junction kept 7 bases outside the gene matches. The CDR3 runs to 15 residues. The chain's CDR3 is CASKDRHPSTDTQYF. CDR3 DNA: TGTGCCAGTAAGGACAGGCATCCTAGCACAGATACGCAGTATTTT.

The CDR3 sequence: CASLRDRRPTNYGYTF. CDR3 DNA sequence: TGCGCCAGTTTACGGGACAGACGCCCTACTAACTATGGCTACACCTTC. The chain has TRBV4-3 and TRBJ1-2; 7 nucleotides match TRBD1. Germline-derived CDR1 and CDR2 are LGHNA and YSLEER. The CDR3 spans 16 residues. J was trimmed by 0 bases and V by 9 bases; bases with no gene match: 13.